This is a list of T cell receptor beta chains from one sample in a study of cytomegalovirus exposure and HLA in healthy donors. Produced via immunoSEQ multiplex PCR; TCRdb's table is partial and in-frame only. This table lists about 140,000 clones. The sequenced material came from PBMCs. These receptors all come from a woman between 18 and 30 years old in good health and CMV-seronegative. The CDR3 runs from the conserved cysteine through the conserved F or W. A D gene is named only where the DNA matches it firmly.

TRBD2 | TRBJ2-1 | TRBV5-1 | TGCGCCAGCAGCTTGCGGGACTACAACTACAATGAGCAGTTCTTC | CASSLRDYNYNEQFF
TRBD2 | TRBJ2-3 | TRBV6-5 | TGTGCCAGCAGCTCGCGACTAGCGGGAGAGGATACGCAGTATTTT | CASSSRLAGEDTQYF
- | TRBJ1-2 | TRBV19 | TGTGCCAGTACACAGGAGTCCTATGGCTACACCTTC | CASTQESYGYTF
- | TRBJ2-7 | TRBV11-2 | TGTGCCAGCAGCTTAGATTTATGGGGGGGCGGGAGCAACTCCTACGAGCAGTACTTC | CASSLDLWGGGSNSYEQYF
- | TRBJ2-5 | TRBV29-1 | TGCAGCGTTGAAACCCTACTAGATTTGGAGACCCAGTACTTC | CSVETLLDLETQYF
- | TRBJ1-1 | TRBV18 | TGTGCCAGCTCACCGGAGGGGGGGCGAAGGACTGAAGCTTTCTTT | CASSPEGGRRTEAFF
- | TRBJ1-2 | TRBV19 | TGTGCCAGCGCGGGAGCTGACTATGGCTACACCTTC | CASAGADYGYTF
- | TRBJ1-1 | TRBV7-9 | TGTGCCAGCAGCTTACCATCTGAAGCTTTCTTT | CASSLPSEAFF
- | TRBJ2-5 | TRBV25-1 | TGTGCTAGCAGTGGACTAACCCCACAAGAGACCCAGTACTTC | CASSGLTPQETQYF
- | TRBJ2-7 | TRBV4-1 | TGCGCCAGCAGCCCAGGAGGTACCTACGAGCAGTACTTC | CASSPGGTYEQYF
- | TRBJ2-2 | TRBV6-5 | TGTGCCAGCAACAGGGACCCGAACACCGGGGAGCTGTTTTTT | CASNRDPNTGELFF
TRBD2 | TRBJ2-2 | TRBV4-1 | TGCGCCAGCAGCCAACGGGGGGGACTAGCGGTCACCGGGGAGCTGTTTTTT | CASSQRGGLAVTGELFF
TRBD1 | TRBJ1-2 | TRBV27 | TGTGCCAGCAGTTTCAGGACAGGGAATGGCTACACCTTC | CASSFRTGNGYTF
TRBD1 | TRBJ2-2 | TRBV25-1 | TGTGCCAGCAGTCTCCGGACAGGGAACACCGGGGAGCTGTTTTTT | CASSLRTGNTGELFF
TRBD1 | TRBJ1-1 | TRBV12-5 | TGTGCTAGTGGTTTGGCCCTACAGGGGGCGAACACTGAAGCTTTCTTT | CASGLALQGANTEAFF
- | TRBJ1-5 | TRBV10-3 | TGTGCCATCAGTGAGTCTACCCAACAGGGTAGCAATCAGCCCCAGCATTTT | CAISESTQQGSNQPQHF
TRBD2 | TRBJ2-2 | TRBV7-2 | TGTGCCAGCAGCTTCGGACTAGCGGGAGGGTGGACCGGGGAGCTGTTTTTT | CASSFGLAGGWTGELFF
- | TRBJ2-5 | TRBV11-2 | TGTGCCAGCAGCCAATCTGGTCGCAGGGAGACCCAGTACTTC | CASSQSGRRETQYF
- | TRBJ2-1 | TRBV5-4 | TGTGCCAGCAGCTTGGAAACTAGCTTAGCCTACAATGAGCAGTTCTTC | CASSLETSLAYNEQFF
- | TRBJ2-5 | TRBV6-5 | TGTGCCAGCAGTTATGGGACAACAGAGACCCAGTACTTC | CASSYGTTETQYF
TRBD1 | TRBJ1-2 | TRBV6-5 | TGTGCCAGCAGTTACTCGAGAGGGGGCTTAGGTTATGGCTACACCTTC | CASSYSRGGLGYGYTF
TRBD1 | TRBJ1-1 | TRBV7-8 | TGTGCCAGCAGCTTAGCGCCAGGGGGGAACACTGAAGCTTTCTTT | CASSLAPGGNTEAFF
TRBD1 | TRBJ1-6 | TRBV5-1 | TGCGCCAGCAGCTTGGGAGGACAGGGGGTCGATTCACCCCTCCACTTT | CASSLGGQGVDSPLHF
TRBD2 | TRBJ2-1 | TRBV6-1 | TGTGCCAGCAGTGGAGGCCTAGCGGGAGCAGGTAATGAGCAGTTCTTC | CASSGGLAGAGNEQFF
- | TRBJ1-3 | TRBV4-2 | TGTGCCAGCAGCCGGGGGCGGAACGGAAACACCATATATTTT | CASSRGRNGNTIYF
- | TRBJ1-4 | TRBV14 | TGTGCCAGCAGCCAAAACAGGGCGGAAAAACTGTTTTTT | CASSQNRAEKLFF
- | TRBJ2-3 | TRBV10-3 | TGTGCCATCAGTGAGGGACAGAGCACAGATACGCAGTATTTT | CAISEGQSTDTQYF
TRBD2 | TRBJ2-7 | TRBV9 | TGTGCCAGCAGCGCGAAGCGGGACTTTCACTACGAGCAGTACTTC | CASSAKRDFHYEQYF
- | TRBJ1-1 | TRBV6-1 | TGTGCCAGCAGTGAATTTAATGAAGCTTTCTTT | CASSEFNEAFF
TRBD2 | TRBJ2-5 | TRBV19 | TGTGCCAGTAGTATTAGCCGTCTAGCGGGTCAAGAGACCCAGTACTTC | CASSISRLAGQETQYF
- | TRBJ1-3 | TRBV19 | TGTGCCAGTATTCAAACCCAGGGAAGCTCTGGAAACACCATATATTTT | CASIQTQGSSGNTIYF
- | TRBJ2-7 | TRBV4-1 | TGCGCCAGCAGCCAAGTCCCCACGGGAGTTGGCGAGCAGTACTTC | CASSQVPTGVGEQYF
TRBD1 | TRBJ1-2 | TRBV15 | TGTGCCACCCCTGAGGACAGGGGTAATGGCTACACCTTC | CATPEDRGNGYTF
TRBD1 | TRBJ1-2 | TRBV6-1 | TGTGCCAGCAGTGGTAACAGGGGCGTGGCTGGCTACACCTTC | CASSGNRGVAGYTF
- | TRBJ2-3 | TRBV7-2 | TGTGCCAGCAGCCTGGAGAGGAGCACAGATACGCAGTATTTT | CASSLERSTDTQYF
TRBD1 | TRBJ2-5 | TRBV7-2 | TGTGCCAGCAGCACATCGACAGGGGGGTTGAAGACCCAGTACTTC | CASSTSTGGLKTQYF
- | TRBJ2-2 | TRBV7-7 | TGTGCTAGCAGCCGCGAGTCCACCGGGGAGCTGTTTTTT | CASSRESTGELFF
TRBD1 | TRBJ1-2 | TRBV6-1 | TGTGCCAGCAGTGCGGGACAGAGGAATGGCTACACCTTC | CASSAGQRNGYTF
- | TRBJ2-3 | TRBV15 | TGTGCCCCCGGCACAGATACGCAGTATTTT | CAPGTDTQYF
- | TRBJ2-2 | TRBV7-3 | TGTGCCAGCAGCTCCGGGCTAAGCGGCTCCGGGGAGCTGTTTTTT | CASSSGLSGSGELFF
- | TRBJ2-3 | TRBV4-2 | TGTGCCAGCAGCCAAGAGACTACTAGCACAGATACGCAGTATTTT | CASSQETTSTDTQYF
- | TRBJ1-2 | TRBV4-2 | TGTGCCAGCAGCCAAGAGGCAAAGGGGGTTAACTATGGCTACACCTTC | CASSQEAKGVNYGYTF
- | TRBJ2-1 | TRBV18 | TGTGCCAGCTCACCGGCGGGTGTTAACTCCTACAATGAGCAGTTCTTC | CASSPAGVNSYNEQFF
- | TRBJ2-3 | TRBV5-1 | TGCGCCAGCAGCCGTAGCGCTCGTGATCCTACGCAGTATTTT | CASSRSARDPTQYF
- | TRBJ2-1 | TRBV21-1 | TGTGCCAGCAGCCCACCCTTAGCGGGGGGCAATGAGCAGTTCTTC | CASSPPLAGGNEQFF
- | TRBJ2-3 | TRBV6-1 | TGTGCCAGCAGTGAGCGGGATACGCAGTATTTT | CASSERDTQYF
- | TRBJ1-2 | TRBV18 | TGTGCCAGCTCACCGATAGAGACACCGAACTATGGCTACACCTTC | CASSPIETPNYGYTF
- | TRBJ2-1 | TRBV5-1 | TGCGCCAGCAGCTTGTCAGGGGATGAGCAGTTCTTC | CASSLSGDEQFF
- | TRBJ1-2 | TRBV2 | TGTGCCAGCAGTGAATGGGAAGGGAGGGAAGGCTACACCTTC | CASSEWEGREGYTF
- | TRBJ1-4 | TRBV19 | TGTGCCAGTAGTAGGAGGGGAACTAATGAAAAACTGTTTTTT | CASSRRGTNEKLFF
TRBD1 | TRBJ1-2 | TRBV9 | TGTGCCAGCAGCACTTCCAGGGGGGCCTATGGCTACACCTTC | CASSTSRGAYGYTF
- | TRBJ1-5 | TRBV7-2 | TGTGCCAGCAGCCCGAGGCGTTATTTACAGCCCCAGCATTTT | CASSPRRYLQPQHF
TRBD2 | TRBJ2-5 | TRBV19 | TGTGCCAGTAGTCCACTGACTAGCGGCCAAGAGACCCAGTACTTC | CASSPLTSGQETQYF
- | TRBJ1-1 | TRBV30 | TGTGCCTGGTCCAGGACTTCTAGGAACACTGAAGCTTTCTTT | CAWSRTSRNTEAFF